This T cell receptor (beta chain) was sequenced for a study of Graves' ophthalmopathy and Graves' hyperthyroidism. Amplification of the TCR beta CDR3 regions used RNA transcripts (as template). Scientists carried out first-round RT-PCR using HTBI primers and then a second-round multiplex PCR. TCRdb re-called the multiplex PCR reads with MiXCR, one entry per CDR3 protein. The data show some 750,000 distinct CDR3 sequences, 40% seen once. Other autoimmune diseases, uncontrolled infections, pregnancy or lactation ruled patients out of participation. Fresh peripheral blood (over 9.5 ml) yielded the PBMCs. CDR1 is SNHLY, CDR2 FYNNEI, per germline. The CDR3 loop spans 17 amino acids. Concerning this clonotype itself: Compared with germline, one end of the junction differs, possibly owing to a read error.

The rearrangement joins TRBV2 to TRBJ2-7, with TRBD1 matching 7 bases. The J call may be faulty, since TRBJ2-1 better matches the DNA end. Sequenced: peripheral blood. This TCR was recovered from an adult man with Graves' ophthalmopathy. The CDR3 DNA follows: TGTGCCAGCAGTCCGGGTAACAGGGGCGGATCCTATAATGAGCAGTTCTTC. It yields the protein CASSPGNRGGSYNEQFF.